Following are 28 T cell receptor beta chains from one sample sequenced in a study of T cell repertoires in cytomegalovirus infection. TCRdb used MiXCR to reprocess the reads, holding one entry per CDR3 protein. The sample yields some 180,000 distinct CDR3 sequences, approximately 20% seen once. Sequenced sample: PBMCs. These TCRs come from a human donor in good health (CMV status not recorded). Some clones in this sample may be carry-over from other donors' samples.

This clonotype came up a few times. The chain employs TRBV28 and TRBJ2-3, with D unresolved. The CDR3 consists of 12 residues. The V end was cut by 7 bases, the J end by 3 bases, with 8 bases between. Germline values: CDR1 MDHEN, CDR2 SYDVKM. CDR3 nucleotides: TGTGCCAGCAAGGTTCGTACAGATACGCAGTATTTT. It translates to CASKVRTDTQYF.

The chain combines TRBV19 with TRBJ1-2, with no clear D. Between the trimmed V and J ends, which lost 3 bases and 0 bases, there was a span of 8 bases. Germline V gene lookup returns CDR1 LNHDA and CDR2 SQIVND (reference sequence). The CDR3 has 14 amino acids. DNA for the CDR3: TGTGCCAGTAGTATGCAGCGAGCTAACTATGGCTACACCTTC. Translation: CASSMQRANYGYTF. The full variable domain, its missing parts supplied by reference TRBV19 and TRBJ1-2, is DGGITQSPKYLFRKEGQNVTLSCEQNLNHDAMYWYRQDPGQGLRLIYYSQIVNDFQKGDIAEGYSVSREKKESFPLTVTSAQKNPTAFYLCASSMQRANYGYTFGSGTRLTVV.

This clonotype was seen repeatedly, ten times or more. The rearrangement uses TRBV5-1 and TRBJ1-1; D is undetermined. V lost 0 bases and J 4 bases, leaving 16 bases between the germline ends. CDR3 length: 16 residues. CDR1 is SGHRS, CDR2 YFSETQ, per germline. CDR3 amino acids: CASSLAAAVVGTEAFF. For the CDR3, the DNA is TGCGCCAGCAGCTTGGCGGCCGCAGTGGTGGGCACTGAAGCTTTCTTT. Variable domain in full (rest from reference TRBV5-1 and TRBJ1-1): KAGVTQTPRYLIKTRGQQVTLSCSPISGHRSVSWYQQTPGQGLQFLFEYFSETQRNKGNFPGRFSGRQFSNSRSEMNVSTLELGDSALYLCASSLAAAVVGTEAFFGQGTRLTVV.

The chain couples TRBV5-4 to TRBJ2-5; D unresolved. Trimming left V 0 bases short and J 4 bases short, with 7 bases between. CDR3 length equals 13 residues. CDR1 and CDR2 (germline): SGHNT, YYREEE (reference sequence). CDR3 bases: TGTGCCAGCAGCTTGGACAATGGAGAGACCCAGTACTTC. This sequence encodes CASSLDNGETQYF.

This rearrangement joins TRBV27 to TRBJ1-5; 8 nucleotides align to TRBD1. The V segment lost 6 bases and the J segment 1 base; nucleotides outside the gene matches: 5. The CDR3 totals 15 residues. The germline V gene encodes CDR1 MNHEY and CDR2 SMNVEV (reference sequence). The CDR3 DNA follows: TGTGCCAGCAGGGCGGACAGGGTGAGCAATCAGCCCCAGCATTTT. It translates to CASRADRVSNQPQHF.

J is TRBJ2-7 and V is TRBV5-4; maybe TRBD1 (5 bases). Germline V lookup: CDR1 SGHNT, CDR2 YYREEE (reference sequence). V lost 1 base and J lost 3, with 8 bases in between. This CDR3 region has 13 residues. The CDR3 DNA sequence: TGTGCCAGCAGCTTGTCAGGGAACTACGAGCAGTACTTC. It encodes CASSLSGNYEQYF.

This clonotype has at least ten counts. V gene TRBV19 combines with J gene TRBJ2-7, with D unclear. In germline, CDR1 is LNHDA, CDR2 SQIVND (reference sequence). The CDR3 length is 14 residues. V lost 1 base and J lost 4, with 11 bases in between. This CDR3 reads CASSIGSLSYEQYF. The CDR3 coding sequence is TGTGCCAGTAGTATAGGTTCCCTATCGTACGAGCAGTACTTC.

The genes are TRBV6-1 and TRBJ2-2; no definite D call. Per the germline V gene, CDR1 is MNHNS and CDR2 is SASEGT. Trimming removed 2 bases from V and 9 bases from J, with 4 bases in between. The CDR3 is made up of 11 amino acids. The CDR3 loop reads CASSEPRELFF. The CDR3 DNA sequence: TGTGCCAGCAGTGAACCGCGGGAGCTGTTTTTT.

Concerning this clonotype: Since a much larger clone is just one base distant, this may be a read error. The chain carries TRBV7-2 and TRBJ2-5; possibly TRBD2 for D (6 bases). The length of the CDR3 is 16 residues. The V end lost 1 base, the J end lost 5 bases, and 17 bases lay between the germline ends. Germline V gene lookup returns CDR1 SGHTA and CDR2 FQGNSA. CDR3 nucleotides: TGTGCCAGCAGCTTAGAGGGAGGTCCAAGCTGTGAGACCCAGTACTTC. Amino acid sequence: CASSLEGGPSCETQYF.

J is TRBJ2-7 and V is TRBV6-2 or TRBV6-3, with D possibly matching TRBD1 (6 bases). Trimming cost V 5 bases and J 3 bases, with 14 bases left between them. Germline V gene sequence: CDR1 MNHEY, CDR2 SVGEGT. This CDR3 contains 14 residues. The CDR3 region is CASSHVLGGYEQYF. Here the CDR3 DNA reads TGTGCCAGCAGTCATGTTCTAGGGGGCTACGAGCAGTACTTC.

The genes are TRBV11-3 and TRBJ2-5, with D perhaps TRBD1 or TRBD2 (5 bases each). Trimming pared 5 bases from V and 5 bases from J, leaving 15 bases between. The germline CDR1 and CDR2 sequences are SGHNT and YENEEA. The CDR3 covers 14 residues. The CDR3 protein is CASSTGTARETQYF. CDR3 DNA sequence: TGTGCCAGCAGCACCGGGACCGCCAGGGAGACCCAGTACTTC.

This sequence joins TRBV20-1 and TRBJ2-1; TRBD2 aligns across 7 bases. V lost 0 bases and J lost 3; bases outside the gene matches: 17. CDR1 is DFQATT, CDR2 SNEGSKA, per germline (reference sequence). This CDR3 spans 19 amino acids. The CDR3 coding sequence is TGCAGTGCTAGAGATTGGCGAAGGATACGAGCGGGGAGCTACAATGAGCAGTTCTTC. Translation: CSARDWRRIRAGSYNEQFF.

This chain connects TRBV20-1 to TRBJ2-1; D possibly corresponds to TRBD2 (5 bases). Trimming pared 0 bases from V and 0 bases from J, leaving 12 bases between. CDR3 size: 16 residues. Germline CDR1 reads DFQATT; CDR2 reads SNEGSKA (reference sequence). The CDR3 bases are TGCAGTGCTAGAGATCTCCGGGGTAACTCCTACAATGAGCAGTTCTTC. Its translation is CSARDLRGNSYNEQFF.

The chain combines TRBV7-9 with TRBJ2-4, with D possibly matching TRBD1 (6 bases). This CDR3 comprises 17 residues. V gave up 1 base and J gave up 4 bases, with 17 bases separating them. CDR1 SEHNR and CDR2 FQNEAQ come from the germline V gene (reference sequence). In nucleotides, the CDR3 is TGTGCCAGCAGCTTAGGCTCGCAGGGGCCCACAAAAAACATTCAGTACTTC. This sequence encodes CASSLGSQGPTKNIQYF.

This clonotype was seen repeatedly, ten times or more. The rearrangement links TRBV7-2 to TRBJ1-2; no firm D call. Between the trimmed V and J ends, which lost 7 bases and 4 bases, there was a span of 19 bases. The CDR3 is 15 residues long. The V gene's germline CDR1 is SGHTA and CDR2 FQGNSA. CDR3 region: CASTVTGRAGYGYTF. The CDR3 region has the DNA TGTGCCAGCACCGTTACGGGGAGAGCGGGCTATGGCTACACCTTC.

Worth noting for this clonotype: One end of the junction fails to match germline, which may point to a read error. The chain recombines TRBV28 with TRBJ2-7; D is unclear. Germline V CDR1 and CDR2: MDHEN, SYDVKM. This CDR3 spans 11 amino acids. CDR3 residues: CASSTFYKQYF. The CDR3 coding sequence is TGTGCCAGCAGTACCTTCTACAAGCAGTACTTC.

This clonotype was counted many times. The chain's CDR3 is CASSSPPGQTNTGELFF. The CDR3 DNA reads TGTGCCAGCAGCTCCCCCCCCGGACAGACGAACACCGGGGAGCTGTTTTTT. The chain links TRBV11-3 to TRBJ2-2; the D gene is possibly TRBD1 (6 bases). Germline loops: CDR1 SGHNT, CDR2 YENEEA. The CDR3 length is 17 residues. The germline V and J ends were trimmed by 4 bases and 0 bases, with 15 bases remaining between them.

The V gene is TRBV7-4, the J gene TRBJ2-2, with a tentative D call TRBD2 (6 bases). V lost 2 bases and J lost 0, with 10 bases in between. The CDR3 loop spans 16 amino acids. Germline V gene data show CDR1 as SGHVT and CDR2 as SQSDAQ. The CDR3 DNA follows: TGTGCCAGCAGCTTATCCGCTAGCGCGAACACCGGGGAGCTGTTTTTT. Translated: CASSLSASANTGELFF. Full variable domain (outside the CDR3, taken from reference TRBV7-4 and TRBJ2-2): GAGVSQSPRYKVAKRGRDVALRCDSISGHVTLYWYRQTLGQGSEVLTYSQSDAQRDKSGRPSGRFSAERPERSVSTLKIQRTEQGDSAVYLCASSLSASANTGELFFGEGSRLTVL.

This clonotype has only a few counts. In DNA, the CDR3 is TGCGCCAGCACCCCTACTAGCGGGAGGTCCTACGAGCAGTACTTC. It translates to CASTPTSGRSYEQYF. The chain has TRBV5-1 and TRBJ2-7, with 12 bases that match TRBD2. Trimming at V came to 6 bases and at J to 1 base, leaving 5 bases not matched to a gene. The CDR3 loop spans 15 amino acids. Per the germline V gene, CDR1 is SGHRS and CDR2 is YFSETQ.

The genes are TRBV10-1 and TRBJ1-1; D unresolved. This CDR3 region has 13 residues. The germline V and J ends were trimmed by 0 bases and 4 bases, with 6 bases remaining between them. Germline V gene data show CDR1 as WNHNN and CDR2 as SYGVQD (reference sequence). The CDR3 sequence is CASSESWGTEAFF. CDR3 nucleotides: TGCGCCAGCAGTGAGTCGTGGGGCACTGAAGCTTTCTTT.

This clonotype came up many times. This chain uses TRBV7-2 with TRBJ1-2, with D possibly TRBD1 on 5 matching bases. The germline V and J ends were trimmed by 4 bases and 8 bases, with 17 bases remaining between them. This CDR3 has 14 amino acids. Germline CDR1 reads SGHTA; CDR2 reads FQGNSA. The CDR3 reads CASSYGTRTMGYTF. In nucleotides, the CDR3 is TGTGCCAGCAGCTATGGGACCCGGACGATGGGCTACACCTTC. The whole variable domain, filled in from reference TRBV7-2 and TRBJ1-2, reads GAGVSQSPSNKVTEKGKDVELRCDPISGHTALYWYRQSLGQGLEFLIYFQGNSAPDKSGLPSDRFSAERTGGSVSTLTIQRTQQEDSAVYLCASSYGTRTMGYTFGSGTRLTVV.

About this clonotype: This may come from a read error, since a much larger clone is one base off. The CDR3 nucleotides read TGTGCCAGCCGCTTAATCGGTTACGAGCAGTACTTC. As protein: CASRLIGYEQYF. The chain uses TRBV7-2 and TRBJ2-7; D is unresolved. This CDR3 comprises 12 residues. Germline CDR1 and CDR2: SGHTA and FQGNSA.

V gene TRBV5-1 combines with J gene TRBJ1-3; no clear D. Germline CDR1 reads SGHRS; CDR2 reads YFSETQ. The CDR3 length is 17 residues. Trimming removed 3 bases at V and 0 bases at J, with 16 bases between. DNA for the CDR3: TGCGCCAGCAGCTCCGGCGAAGGATTTAACTCTGGAAACACCATATATTTT. Protein product: CASSSGEGFNSGNTIYF.

At least ten counts were recorded for this clonotype. The V gene is TRBV7-6, the J gene TRBJ2-7, with TRBD2 identical over 13 bases. Unmatched junction bases numbered 7, after V lost 3 bases and J lost 2 bases. The CDR3 is made up of 17 amino acids. CDR1 and CDR2 from the germline V gene are SGHVS and FNYEAQ. The CDR3 is CASSFGLAGARPYEQYF. Written as DNA, the CDR3 is TGTGCCAGCAGCTTCGGACTAGCGGGAGCAAGGCCCTACGAGCAGTACTTC.

This clonotype was observed at least ten times. The chain uses TRBV7-3 and TRBJ2-2; no clear D. CDR1 is SGHTA and CDR2 is FQGTGA in the germline V gene. The CDR3 is 14 residues long. Between the trimmed V and J ends, which lost 5 bases and 6 bases, there was a span of 13 bases. The CDR3, as DNA: TGTGCCAGCAGCCCGCAAGGCGGATCCGGGGAGCTGTTTTTT. It translates to CASSPQGGSGELFF.

This clonotype was seen only a few times. The chain employs TRBV7-3 and TRBJ1-2; 10 bases are a match to TRBD1. Germline CDR1 SGHTA, CDR2 FQGTGA. There are 14 residues in the CDR3. V trimming: 4 bases; J trimming: 4 bases; junction bases outside the gene matches: 3. The CDR3 nucleotides read TGTGCCAGCAGCTCCAGACAGGGGGCCTATGGCTACACCTTC. Protein sequence: CASSSRQGAYGYTF.

The genes are TRBV20-1 and TRBJ1-1, with TRBD1 as a possible D gene (6 bases). From germline, CDR1 is DFQATT and CDR2 SNEGSKA (reference sequence). V lost 1 base, J lost 0 bases, and 9 bases lay in between. The CDR3 loop spans 14 amino acids. This CDR3 is CSARAGALNTEAFF. CDR3 DNA: TGCAGTGCTAGAGCGGGGGCCCTGAACACTGAAGCTTTCTTT.

The chain combines TRBV29-1 with TRBJ2-3; D ambiguous. V lost 3 bases, J lost 2 bases, and 6 bases lay in between. This CDR3 is built from 12 residues. CDR1 and CDR2 from the germline V gene are SQVTM and ANQGSEA. The CDR3 DNA reads TGCAGCGTTGACTCGAACACAGATACGCAGTATTTT. This translates into CSVDSNTDTQYF.